These 9 T cell receptor beta chains share one sample of origin, sequenced in a study of CD8+ T cells in alopecia areata (dated by TCRdb to between 2018 and 2020). Reading the label with the study, this specimen's time point is: baseline before oral tofacitinib. Preparation of the library involved the immunoSEQ multiplex PCR assay. RNA was extracted from all samples and reverse transcribed into cDNA as template for TCR sequencing. What TCRdb holds here is the immuneACCESS table cut down to in-frame rearrangements. Part of the clones is not present; checked against another copy, under half of the missing clones reflect an unresolved V gene, and the others are unexplained. The sample data list around 200,000 clones, and around 63% of these were observed just once. Roughly 1.7% of the sample goes to the ten largest clones. The sequenced sample was CD4+ T cells sorted from blood, obtained at week 0. These receptor sequences come from a human donor with alopecia areata.

This clone was seen a handful of times. The CDR3 is CASSESRNQPQHF. CDR3 sequence (DNA): TGTGCCAGCAGTGAATCTAGAAATCAGCCCCAGCATTTT. The chain combines TRBV6-1 with TRBJ1-5; no clear D gene. Trimming cost V 2 bases and J 4 bases, with 6 bases left between them. The length of the CDR3 is 13 residues. Germline V lookup: CDR1 MNHNS, CDR2 SASEGT.

This sequence joins TRBV5-1 and TRBJ2-7; D possibly corresponds to TRBD2 (6 bases). This CDR3 has 16 residues. Germline-derived CDR1 and CDR2 are SGHRS and YFSETQ. Trimming took off 0 bases at V and 1 base at J, with 14 bases between the two ends. The CDR3 loop is CASSLGGTVNSYEQYF. CDR3 coding DNA: TGCGCCAGCAGCTTGGGCGGGACGGTGAATTCCTACGAGCAGTACTTC.

The V and J genes are TRBV6-5 and TRBJ2-6; D may be TRBD1 or TRBD2 (5 bases each). V shed 6 bases and J shed 1 base, with 10 bases lying between them. CDR3 length: 15 amino acids. Germline lookup yields CDR1 MNHEY and CDR2 SVGAGI. The CDR3 reads CASSRGSSGANVLTF. The CDR3 bases are TGTGCCAGCAGCCGGGGCTCTTCTGGGGCCAACGTCCTGACTTTC.

Here the CDR3 reads CASSVAFGNSPLHF. CDR3 DNA sequence: TGTGCCAGCAGCGTAGCTTTCGGGAATTCACCCCTCCACTTT. This rearrangement joins TRBV9 to TRBJ1-6; D not certain. This CDR3 spans 14 amino acids. V gave up 0 bases and J gave up 7 bases, with 8 bases separating them. Germline V gene lookup returns CDR1 SGDLS and CDR2 YYNGEE.

This clone has more than one count but fewer than ten. V usage is TRBV7-9 and J usage is TRBJ2-7; 7 nucleotides agree with TRBD1. Germline loops: CDR1 SEHNR, CDR2 FQNEAQ (reference sequence). This CDR3 contains 13 residues. With V trimmed by 3 bases and J by 5 bases, 4 bases remained unmatched. The CDR3 loop is CASSFIQGDEQYF. The CDR3 DNA sequence: TGTGCCAGCAGCTTCATCCAGGGGGACGAGCAGTACTTC.

This sequence joins TRBV2 and TRBJ2-3; 9 bases are shared with TRBD1. CDR3 length equals 15 residues. Losses at the gene ends were 4 bases for V and 4 bases for J; bases not matched to a gene: 6. From germline, CDR1 is SNHLY and CDR2 FYNNEI. The CDR3 sequence is CASSGLRQGADTQYF. For the CDR3, the DNA is TGTGCCAGCAGTGGGTTGAGACAGGGGGCAGATACGCAGTATTTT. The full variable domain, in which reference TRBV2 and TRBJ2-3 provide the parts outside the CDR3, is EPEVTQTPSHQVTQMGQEVILRCVPISNHLYFYWYRQILGQKVEFLVSFYNNEISEKSEIFDDQFSVERPDGSNFTLKIRSTKLEDSAMYFCASSGLRQGADTQYFGPGTRLTVL.

V gene TRBV29-1 combines with J gene TRBJ1-3, with TRBD1 as a possible D gene (5 bases). CDR1 SQVTM and CDR2 ANQGSEA come from the germline V gene. V lost 3 bases and J 0 bases, leaving 9 bases between the germline ends. The CDR3 contains 14 residues. CDR3: CSVDRANSGNTIYF. CDR3 in DNA: TGCAGCGTTGACAGGGCTAACTCTGGAAACACCATATATTTT.

The V call is TRBV30, the J call TRBJ2-5, with 15 bases lining up with TRBD2. The CDR3 totals 16 residues. CDR1 GTSNPN and CDR2 SVGIG come from the germline V gene (reference sequence). Trimming removed 2 bases from V and 5 bases from J; junction bases left unmatched: 6. CDR3 sequence (DNA): TGTGCCTGGAGTTTCGGACTAGCGGGGGGGCCGGAGACCCAGTACTTC. Translating gives CAWSFGLAGGPETQYF.

The V gene is TRBV9, the J gene TRBJ2-5; D is undetermined. The ends were cut back, 0 bases at V and 5 bases at J, with 11 bases in the middle. Per the germline V gene, CDR1 is SGDLS and CDR2 is YYNGEE. The CDR3 has 14 residues. CDR3 in amino acids: CASSVGPPLETQYF. CDR3 sequence (DNA): TGTGCCAGCAGCGTAGGCCCCCCCCTGGAGACCCAGTACTTC.